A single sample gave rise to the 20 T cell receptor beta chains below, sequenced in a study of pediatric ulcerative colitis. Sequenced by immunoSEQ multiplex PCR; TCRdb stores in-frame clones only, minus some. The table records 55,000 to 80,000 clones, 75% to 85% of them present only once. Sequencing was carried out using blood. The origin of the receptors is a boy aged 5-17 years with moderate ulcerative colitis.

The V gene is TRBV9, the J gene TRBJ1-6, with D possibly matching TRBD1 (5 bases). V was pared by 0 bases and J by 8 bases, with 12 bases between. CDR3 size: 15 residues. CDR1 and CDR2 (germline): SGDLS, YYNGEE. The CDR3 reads CASSVGPRDYSPLHF. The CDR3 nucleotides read TGTGCCAGCAGCGTAGGACCCAGGGACTATTCACCCCTCCACTTT.

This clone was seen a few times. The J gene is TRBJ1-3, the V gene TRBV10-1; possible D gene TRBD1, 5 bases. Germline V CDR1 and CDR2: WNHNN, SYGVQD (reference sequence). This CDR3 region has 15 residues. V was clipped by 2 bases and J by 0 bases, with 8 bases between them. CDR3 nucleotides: TGCGCCAGCAGTGAGGGGGGGAGCTCTGGAAACACCATATATTTT. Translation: CASSEGGSSGNTIYF.

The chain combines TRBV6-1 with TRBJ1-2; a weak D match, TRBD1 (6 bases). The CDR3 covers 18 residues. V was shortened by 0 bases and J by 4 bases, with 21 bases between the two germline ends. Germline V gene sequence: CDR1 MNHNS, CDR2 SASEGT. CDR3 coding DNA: TGTGCCAGCAGTGAAGCTAGGGGGGGCAGGGTCCGCCCCTATGGCTACACCTTC. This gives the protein CASSEARGGRVRPYGYTF.

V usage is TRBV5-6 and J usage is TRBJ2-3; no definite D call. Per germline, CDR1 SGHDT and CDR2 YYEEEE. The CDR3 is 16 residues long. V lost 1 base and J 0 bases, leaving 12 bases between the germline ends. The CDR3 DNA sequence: TGTGCCAGCAGCTTGAATCGCCGGTCTAGCACAGATACGCAGTATTTT. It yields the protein CASSLNRRSSTDTQYF.

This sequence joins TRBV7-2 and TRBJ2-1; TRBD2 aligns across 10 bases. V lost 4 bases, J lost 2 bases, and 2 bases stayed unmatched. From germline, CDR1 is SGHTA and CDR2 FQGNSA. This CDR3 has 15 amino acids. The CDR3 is CASSWTSGTYNEQFF. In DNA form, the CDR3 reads TGTGCCAGCAGCTGGACTAGCGGAACCTACAATGAGCAGTTCTTC.

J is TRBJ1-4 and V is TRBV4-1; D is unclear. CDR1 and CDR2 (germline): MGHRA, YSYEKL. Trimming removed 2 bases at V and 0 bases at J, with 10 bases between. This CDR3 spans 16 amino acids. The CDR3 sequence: CASSQLDGTTNEKLFF. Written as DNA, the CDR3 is TGCGCCAGCAGCCAATTGGACGGGACAACTAATGAAAAACTGTTTTTT.

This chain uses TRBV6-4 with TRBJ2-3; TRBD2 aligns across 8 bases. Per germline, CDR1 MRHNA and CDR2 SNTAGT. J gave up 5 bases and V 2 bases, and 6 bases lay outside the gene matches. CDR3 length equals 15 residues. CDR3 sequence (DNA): TGTGCCAGCAGTGACCCGGGGGGGCCGGAAGATACGCAGTATTTT. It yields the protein CASSDPGGPEDTQYF.

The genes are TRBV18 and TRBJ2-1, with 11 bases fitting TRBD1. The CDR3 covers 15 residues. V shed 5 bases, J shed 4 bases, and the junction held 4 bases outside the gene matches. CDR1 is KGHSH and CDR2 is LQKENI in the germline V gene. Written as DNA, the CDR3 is TGTGCCAGCTCATCCCGGGACAGGGGGTACAATGAGCAGTTCTTC. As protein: CASSSRDRGYNEQFF.

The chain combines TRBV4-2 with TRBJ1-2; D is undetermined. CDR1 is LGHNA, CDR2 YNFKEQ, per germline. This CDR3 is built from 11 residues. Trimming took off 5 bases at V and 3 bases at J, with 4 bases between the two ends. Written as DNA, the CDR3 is TGTGCCAGCAGCGGCGACTATGGCTACACCTTC. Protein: CASSGDYGYTF.

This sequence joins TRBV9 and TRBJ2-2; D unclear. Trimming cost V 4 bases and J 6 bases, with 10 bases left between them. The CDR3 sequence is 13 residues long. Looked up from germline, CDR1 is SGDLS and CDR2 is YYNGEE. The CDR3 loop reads CASSPVLPGELFF. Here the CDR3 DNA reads TGTGCCAGCAGCCCAGTTCTCCCCGGGGAGCTGTTTTTT.

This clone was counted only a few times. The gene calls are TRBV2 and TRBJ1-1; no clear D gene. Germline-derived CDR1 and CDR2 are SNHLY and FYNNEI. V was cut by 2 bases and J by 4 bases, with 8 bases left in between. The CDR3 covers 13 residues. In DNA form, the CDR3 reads TGTGCCAGCAGTGAAAGGTTGGGCACTGAAGCTTTCTTT. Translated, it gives CASSERLGTEAFF. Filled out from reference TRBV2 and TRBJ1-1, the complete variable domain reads EPEVTQTPSHQVTQMGQEVILRCVPISNHLYFYWYRQILGQKVEFLVSFYNNEISEKSEIFDDQFSVERPDGSNFTLKIRSTKLEDSAMYFCASSERLGTEAFFGQGTRLTVV.

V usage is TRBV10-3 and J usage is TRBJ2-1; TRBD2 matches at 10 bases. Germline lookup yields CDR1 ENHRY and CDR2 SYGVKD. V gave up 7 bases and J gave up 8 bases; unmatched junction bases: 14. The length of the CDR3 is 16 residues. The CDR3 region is CAIKTPASGSVDEQFF. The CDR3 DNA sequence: TGTGCCATCAAAACCCCCGCTAGCGGGAGTGTTGATGAGCAGTTCTTC.

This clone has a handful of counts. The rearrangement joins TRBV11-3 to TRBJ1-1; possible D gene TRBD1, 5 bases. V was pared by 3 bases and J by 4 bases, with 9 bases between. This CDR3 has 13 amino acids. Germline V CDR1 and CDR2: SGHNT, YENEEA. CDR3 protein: CASSLERGTEAFF. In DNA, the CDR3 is TGTGCCAGCAGCTTGGAGAGGGGCACTGAAGCTTTCTTT.

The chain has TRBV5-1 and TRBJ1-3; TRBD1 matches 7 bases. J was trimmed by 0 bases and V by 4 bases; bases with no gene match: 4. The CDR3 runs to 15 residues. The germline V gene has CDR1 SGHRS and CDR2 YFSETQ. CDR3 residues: CASSQGQISGNTIYF. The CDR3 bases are TGCGCCAGCAGCCAGGGACAGATCTCTGGAAACACCATATATTTT.

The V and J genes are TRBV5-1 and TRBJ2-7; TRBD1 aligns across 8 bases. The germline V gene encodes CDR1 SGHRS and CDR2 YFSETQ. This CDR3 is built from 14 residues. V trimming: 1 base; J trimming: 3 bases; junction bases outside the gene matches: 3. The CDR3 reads CASSLSGGVYEQYF. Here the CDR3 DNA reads TGCGCCAGCAGCTTGTCAGGGGGCGTCTACGAGCAGTACTTC. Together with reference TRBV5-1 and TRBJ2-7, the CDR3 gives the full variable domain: KAGVTQTPRYLIKTRGQQVTLSCSPISGHRSVSWYQQTPGQGLQFLFEYFSETQRNKGNFPGRFSGRQFSNSRSEMNVSTLELGDSALYLCASSLSGGVYEQYFGPGTRLTVT.

CDR3 in DNA: TGTGCCAGCAGTTCCGCACAGGGGTTGGGCTACACCTTC. It specifies CASSSAQGLGYTF. The gene calls are TRBV6-9 and TRBJ1-2, with 7 bases matching TRBD1. The CDR3 totals 13 residues. Germline loops: CDR1 MNHGY, CDR2 SVAAGI. V was pared by 4 bases and J by 8 bases, with 7 bases of the junction left unmatched.

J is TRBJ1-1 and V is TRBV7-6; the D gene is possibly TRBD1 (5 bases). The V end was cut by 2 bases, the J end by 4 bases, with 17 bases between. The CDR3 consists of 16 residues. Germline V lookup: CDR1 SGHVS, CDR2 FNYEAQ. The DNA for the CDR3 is TGTGCCAGCAGCTTAAAGTCCAGGGCGTTCGCCACTGAAGCTTTCTTT. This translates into CASSLKSRAFATEAFF.

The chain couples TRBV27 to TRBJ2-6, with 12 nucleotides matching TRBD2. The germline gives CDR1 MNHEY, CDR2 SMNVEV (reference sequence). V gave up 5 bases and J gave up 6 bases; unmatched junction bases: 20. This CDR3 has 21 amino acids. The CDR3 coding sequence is TGTGCCAGCAGTAGGGGGGGACTAACTAGCGGGAGGCGCTTGGCGGCCAACGTCCTGACTTTC. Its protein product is CASSRGGLTSGRRLAANVLTF.

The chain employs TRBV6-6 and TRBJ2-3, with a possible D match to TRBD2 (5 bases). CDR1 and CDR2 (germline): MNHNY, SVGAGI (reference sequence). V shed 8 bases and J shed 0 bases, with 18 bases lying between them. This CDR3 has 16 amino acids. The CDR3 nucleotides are TGTGCCAGCCCCTCCGGGAAAACACCTAGCACAGATACGCAGTATTTT. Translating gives CASPSGKTPSTDTQYF.

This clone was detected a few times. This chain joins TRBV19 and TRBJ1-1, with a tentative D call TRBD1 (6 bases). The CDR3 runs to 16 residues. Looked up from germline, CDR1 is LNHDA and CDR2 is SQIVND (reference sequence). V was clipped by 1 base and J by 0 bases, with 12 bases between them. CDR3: CASSIVLTGVNTEAFF. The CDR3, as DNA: TGTGCCAGTAGTATAGTTTTGACAGGAGTGAACACTGAAGCTTTCTTT.